A single sample gave rise to the 5 T cell receptor beta chains below, sequenced in a study of T cell responses to AZD1222 COVID-19 vaccine. TCRdb keeps only in-frame clones here, not all; method: immunoSEQ multiplex PCR. The sample contains 100,000 to 150,000 clones, about 92% of which appear only once. The sequencing here drew on peripheral blood, taken on day 0 of MenACWY control vaccination. Receptors originate from an adult in good health.

V and J are TRBV11-2 and TRBJ2-7, with D possibly being TRBD2 (5 bases). Germline V CDR1 and CDR2: SGHAT, FQNNGV. This CDR3 comprises 12 residues. Between the trimmed V and J ends, which lost 5 bases and 0 bases, there was a span of 5 bases. DNA of the CDR3: TGTGCCAGCAGCGGGAGCTCCTACGAGCAGTACGTC. Protein: CASSGSSYEQYV.

DNA of the CDR3: TGCAGCGTCAGGACAGAGCAAGAGACCCAGTACTTC. It translates to CSVRTEQETQYF. The chain joins TRBV29-1 to TRBJ2-5; tentative D call: TRBD1 (6 bases). CDR3 size: 12 residues. Germline CDR1 SQVTM, CDR2 ANQGSEA. Trimming shortened V by 6 bases and J by 2 bases, and 10 bases separated the two germline ends.

This clone was counted once. This chain uses TRBV10-3 with TRBJ1-4; D possibly corresponds to TRBD1 (5 bases). The V gene lost 6 bases and the J gene lost 6 bases, with 11 bases spanning the gap. Germline V lookup: CDR1 ENHRY, CDR2 SYGVKD. This CDR3 has 13 amino acids. CDR3 loop: CAIRTGLDEKLFF. The CDR3 bases are TGTGCCATCAGAACAGGCCTTGATGAAAAACTGTTTTTT.

This clone showed up many times. The chain carries TRBV7-6 and TRBJ2-2; TRBD2 agrees at 13 bases. V was pared by 4 bases and J by 7 bases, with 6 bases of the junction left unmatched. This CDR3 has 16 amino acids. Per the germline V gene, CDR1 is SGHVS and CDR2 is FNYEAQ. This CDR3 is CASSSWTSGRGGELFF. As DNA, the CDR3 is TGTGCCAGCAGCTCCTGGACTAGCGGGAGAGGCGGGGAGCTGTTTTTT. Full variable domain (remainder filled in from reference TRBV7-6 and TRBJ2-2): GAGVSQSPRYKVTKRGQDVALRCDPISGHVSLYWYRQALGQGPEFLTYFNYEAQQDKSGLPNDRFSAERPEGSISTLTIQRTEQRDSAMYRCASSSWTSGRGGELFFGEGSRLTVL.

The genes are TRBV12-3 or TRBV12-4 and TRBJ2-7; D may be TRBD1 (5 bases). Trimming stripped 4 bases from V and 4 bases from J, with 11 bases between. CDR3 length: 13 amino acids. The CDR3 spells CASSSRQLYEQYF. The DNA for the CDR3 is TGTGCCAGCAGTTCGAGACAGCTGTACGAGCAGTACTTC.